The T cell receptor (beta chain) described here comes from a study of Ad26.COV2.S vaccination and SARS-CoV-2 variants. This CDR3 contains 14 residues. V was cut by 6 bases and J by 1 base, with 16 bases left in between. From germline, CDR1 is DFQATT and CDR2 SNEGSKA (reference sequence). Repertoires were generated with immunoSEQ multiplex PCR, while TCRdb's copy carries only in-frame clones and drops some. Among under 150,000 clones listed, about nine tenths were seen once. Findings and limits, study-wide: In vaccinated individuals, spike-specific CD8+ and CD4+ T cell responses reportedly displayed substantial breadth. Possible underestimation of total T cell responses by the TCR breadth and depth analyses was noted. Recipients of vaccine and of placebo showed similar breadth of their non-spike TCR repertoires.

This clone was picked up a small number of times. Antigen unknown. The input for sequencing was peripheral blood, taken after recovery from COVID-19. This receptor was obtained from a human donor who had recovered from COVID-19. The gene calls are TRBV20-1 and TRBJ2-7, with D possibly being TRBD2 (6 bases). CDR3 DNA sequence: TGCAGTGCCAGTTCCCCGGGGGAGTCCTACGAGCAGTACTTC. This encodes CSASSPGESYEQYF.